The next 10 T cell receptor beta chains were all read from a single sample in a study of shared clonotypes between healthy human individuals. Clones were sequenced by immunoSEQ multiplex PCR, and TCRdb holds only the in-frame ones, with some missing. The sample shows some 2 million clones, approximately 95% of them seen only once. Terminally differentiated effector memory CD45RA+ cells were excluded by CCR7 positive selection of CD45RO-negative cells. The specimen sequenced was naive CD8+ T cells sorted from blood. The origin of the receptors is a man aged 18 to 30 in good health.

This sequence joins TRBV6-5 and TRBJ2-2, with D tentatively TRBD2 (5 bases). CDR1 is MNHEY, CDR2 SVGAGI, per germline. Trimming took 5 bases from V and 5 from J, leaving 9 bases between them. CDR3 length equals 13 residues. The CDR3 here is CASSVPGTGELFF. CDR3 nucleotides: TGTGCCAGCAGTGTCCCGGGGACCGGGGAGCTGTTTTTT.

The rearrangement uses TRBV27 and TRBJ2-7, with TRBD1 matching over 8 bases. CDR1 MNHEY and CDR2 SMNVEV come from the germline V gene (reference sequence). The CDR3 is made up of 14 amino acids. Unmatched junction bases numbered 9, after V lost 4 bases and J lost 7 bases. The CDR3 DNA sequence: TGTGCCAGCAGTTCCATGGGACAGGCTGGAGAGCAGTACTTC. Its protein product is CASSSMGQAGEQYF.

V usage is TRBV27 and J usage is TRBJ2-7; a possible D gene is TRBD2 (5 bases). CDR1 and CDR2 (germline): MNHEY, SMNVEV (reference sequence). The CDR3 length is 12 residues. Deletions cut 6 bases from V and 2 bases from J, with 8 bases between. The CDR3, as DNA: TGTGCCAGCAGGGACTTTACCTACGAGCAGTACTTC. Translated, it gives CASRDFTYEQYF.

The V and J genes are TRBV5-1 and TRBJ2-7, with D possibly called TRBD1 or TRBD2 (5 bases each). There are 15 residues in the CDR3. Germline V gives CDR1 SGHRS, CDR2 YFSETQ. V was clipped by 0 bases and J by 3 bases, with 13 bases between them. CDR3 DNA: TGCGCCAGCAGCTTGGAACGGGGCCGCGGCTACGAGCAGTACTTC. Its protein is CASSLERGRGYEQYF.

CDR3 loop: CASSLRAGGGRYQETQYF. The CDR3 DNA is TGCGCCAGCAGCTTGCGGGCGGGTGGCGGGAGATACCAAGAGACCCAGTACTTC. The chain is built from TRBV5-1 and TRBJ2-5; 7 nucleotides match TRBD2. V was clipped by 1 base and J by 0 bases; unmatched bases: 12. CDR3 length: 18 residues. The germline CDR1 and CDR2 sequences are SGHRS and YFSETQ.

The chain combines TRBV6-6 with TRBJ2-7; 7 bases align to TRBD1. V trimming: 6 bases; J trimming: 0 bases; junction bases outside the gene matches: 5. Germline loops: CDR1 MNHNY, CDR2 SVGAGI (reference sequence). CDR3 size: 14 residues. The CDR3 DNA follows: TGTGCCAGCAGCCCGACAGGGACCTCCTACGAGCAGTACTTC. Translation gives CASSPTGTSYEQYF.

In this sample, this clone turned up once. The chain is built from TRBV27 and TRBJ2-5; the match to TRBD2 covers 7 bases. The CDR3 contains 15 residues. V was pared by 5 bases and J by 4 bases, with 10 bases of the junction left unmatched. Germline CDR1 reads MNHEY; CDR2 reads SMNVEV (reference sequence). The CDR3: CASSPGGWVGETQYF. The CDR3 DNA reads TGTGCCAGCAGTCCGGGAGGCTGGGTTGGAGAGACCCAGTACTTC.

To note about this clone: The same CDR3 also results from other DNA sequences found in this sample. The chain has TRBV5-4 and TRBJ2-5, with 9 positions matching TRBD1. Looked up from germline, CDR1 is SGHNT and CDR2 is YYREEE (reference sequence). J gave up 3 bases and V 0 bases, and 3 bases lay outside the gene matches. CDR3 length equals 15 residues. The CDR3 sequence: CASSLVGTGKETQYF. DNA of the CDR3: TGTGCCAGCAGCTTGGTAGGGACAGGGAAAGAGACCCAGTACTTC. Combining the CDR3 with reference TRBV5-4 and TRBJ2-5 gives the whole variable domain ETGVTQSPTHLIKTRGQQVTLRCSSQSGHNTVSWYQQALGQGPQFIFQYYREEENGRGNFPPRFSGLQFPNYSSELNVNALELDDSALYLCASSLVGTGKETQYFGPGTRLLVL.

The chain recombines TRBV30 with TRBJ2-1; 9 nucleotides line up with TRBD2. CDR1 is GTSNPN and CDR2 is SVGIG in the germline V gene (reference sequence). The trim removed 1 base at V and 8 bases at J, leaving 6 bases unmatched. This CDR3 contains 14 residues. Written as DNA, the CDR3 is TGTGCCTGGAGTGGCGGGGGGGCTACGGATGAGCAGTTCTTC. Translated: CAWSGGGATDEQFF.

This clone was detected only a few times. The rearrangement uses TRBV7-9 and TRBJ2-7; 9 bases agree with TRBD1. The CDR3 covers 13 residues. Germline CDR1 SEHNR, CDR2 FQNEAQ (reference sequence). The ends lost 5 bases at V and 6 bases at J; junction bases unmatched: 5. The DNA for the CDR3 is TGTGCCAGCAGCGGCGGGACAGGGTCCGAGCAGTACTTC. Protein sequence: CASSGGTGSEQYF.